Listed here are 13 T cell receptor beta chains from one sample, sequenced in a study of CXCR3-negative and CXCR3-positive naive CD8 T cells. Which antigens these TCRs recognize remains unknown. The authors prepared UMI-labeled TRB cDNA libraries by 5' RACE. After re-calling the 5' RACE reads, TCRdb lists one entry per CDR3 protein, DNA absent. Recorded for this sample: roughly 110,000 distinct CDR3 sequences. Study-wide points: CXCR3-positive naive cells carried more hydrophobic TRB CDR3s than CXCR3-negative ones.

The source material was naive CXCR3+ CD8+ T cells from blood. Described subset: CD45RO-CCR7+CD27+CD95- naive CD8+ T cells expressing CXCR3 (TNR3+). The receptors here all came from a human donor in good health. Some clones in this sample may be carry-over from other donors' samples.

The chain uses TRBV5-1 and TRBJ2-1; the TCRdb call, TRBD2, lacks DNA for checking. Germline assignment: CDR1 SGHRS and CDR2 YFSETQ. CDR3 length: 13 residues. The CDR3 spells CASSLSGSNEQFF.

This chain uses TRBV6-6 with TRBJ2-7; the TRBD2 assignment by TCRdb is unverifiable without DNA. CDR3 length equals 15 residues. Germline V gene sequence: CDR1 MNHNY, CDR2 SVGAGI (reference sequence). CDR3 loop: CASSYSRAHSYEQYF.

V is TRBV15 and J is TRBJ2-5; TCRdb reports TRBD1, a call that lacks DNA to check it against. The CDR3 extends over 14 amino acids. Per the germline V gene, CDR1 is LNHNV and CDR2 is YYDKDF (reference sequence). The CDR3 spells CATSREGGRETQYF.

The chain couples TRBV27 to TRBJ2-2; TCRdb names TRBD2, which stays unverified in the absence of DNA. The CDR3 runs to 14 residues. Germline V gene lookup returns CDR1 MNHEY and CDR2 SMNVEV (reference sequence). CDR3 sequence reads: CATLAGANTGELFF.

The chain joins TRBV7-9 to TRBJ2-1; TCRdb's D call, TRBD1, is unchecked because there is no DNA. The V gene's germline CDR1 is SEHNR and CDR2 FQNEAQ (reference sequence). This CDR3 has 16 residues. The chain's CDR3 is CASSLTGMFKANEQFF.

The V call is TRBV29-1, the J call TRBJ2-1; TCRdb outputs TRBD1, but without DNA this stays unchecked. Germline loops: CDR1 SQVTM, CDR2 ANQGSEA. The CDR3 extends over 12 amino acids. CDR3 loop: CSVGQGGNEQFF.

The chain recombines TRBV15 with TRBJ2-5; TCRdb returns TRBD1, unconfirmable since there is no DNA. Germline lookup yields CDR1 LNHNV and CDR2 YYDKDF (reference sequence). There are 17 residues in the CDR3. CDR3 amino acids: CATSRERQVSTQETQYF.

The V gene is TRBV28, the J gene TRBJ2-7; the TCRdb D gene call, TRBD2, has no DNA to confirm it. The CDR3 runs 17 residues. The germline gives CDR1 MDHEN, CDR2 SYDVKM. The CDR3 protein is CASRPDGLAKQNYEQYF.

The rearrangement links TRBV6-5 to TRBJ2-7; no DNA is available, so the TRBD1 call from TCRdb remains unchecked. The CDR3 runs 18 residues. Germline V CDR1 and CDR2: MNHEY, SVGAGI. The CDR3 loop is CASSSSLSLGSVPYEQYF.

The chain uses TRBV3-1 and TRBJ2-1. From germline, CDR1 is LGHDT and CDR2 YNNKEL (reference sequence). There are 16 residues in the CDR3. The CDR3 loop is CASSQEGRISNNEQFF.

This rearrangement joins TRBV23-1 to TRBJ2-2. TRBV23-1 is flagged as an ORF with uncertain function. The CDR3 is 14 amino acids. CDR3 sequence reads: CASSHISSTGELFF.

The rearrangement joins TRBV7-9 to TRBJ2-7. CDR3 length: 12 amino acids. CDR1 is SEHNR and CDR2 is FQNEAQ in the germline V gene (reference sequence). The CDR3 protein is CASSLAGFEQYF.

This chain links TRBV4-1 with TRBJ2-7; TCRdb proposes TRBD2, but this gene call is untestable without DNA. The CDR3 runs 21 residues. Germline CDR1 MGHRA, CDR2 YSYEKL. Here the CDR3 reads CASSRSFPSLYQISSSYEQYF.